The TCR beta chain described here comes from a study of T cell responses to AZD1222 COVID-19 vaccine. Study details: Some second doses came at about 4 weeks and others at about 12 weeks; these were pooled.

With regard to this clone: What it binds is unknown.

Germline-derived CDR1 and CDR2 are SGHRS and YFSETQ. CDR3 size: 16 residues. With V trimmed by 4 bases and J by 7 bases, 11 bases remained unmatched. Assay: immunoSEQ multiplex PCR; the TCRdb copy retains only in-frame clones and omits some. The table lists some 160,000 clones, 91% of them singletons. Findings and caveats of the study: Clonal diversity was possibly underestimated; the donors were predominantly white British and more often female. Only after the peak T cell response were repertoires sampled. At study baseline, merely over 5 AZD1222 recipients were seropositive.

The TCR was taken from an adult in good health. The source material was peripheral blood, sampled on day 0 of AZD1222 vaccination. J is TRBJ2-1 and V is TRBV5-1; 10 nucleotides agree with TRBD2. DNA for the CDR3: TGCGCCAGCAGCCCGCCGGGACTAGCGCCCCTTAATGAGCAGTTCTTC. Amino acid sequence: CASSPPGLAPLNEQFF.